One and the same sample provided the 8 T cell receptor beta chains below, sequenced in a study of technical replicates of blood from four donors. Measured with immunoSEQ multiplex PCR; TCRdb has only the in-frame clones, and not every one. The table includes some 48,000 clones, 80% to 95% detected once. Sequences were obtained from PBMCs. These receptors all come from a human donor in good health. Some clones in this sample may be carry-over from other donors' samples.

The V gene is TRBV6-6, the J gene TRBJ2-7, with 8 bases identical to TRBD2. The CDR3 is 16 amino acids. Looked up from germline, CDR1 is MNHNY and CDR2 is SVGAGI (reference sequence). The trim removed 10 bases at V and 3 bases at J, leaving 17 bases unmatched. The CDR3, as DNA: TGTGCCACCGCAACCCGGGCGGGGGGACCCATCTACGAGCAGTACTTC. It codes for CATATRAGGPIYEQYF.

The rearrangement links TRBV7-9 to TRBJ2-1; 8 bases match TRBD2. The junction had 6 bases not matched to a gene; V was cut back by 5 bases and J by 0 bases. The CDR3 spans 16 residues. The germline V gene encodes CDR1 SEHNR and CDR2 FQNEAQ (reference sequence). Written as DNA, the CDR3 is TGTGCCAGCAGCAATAGCGGGGATAGCTCCTACAATGAGCAGTTCTTC. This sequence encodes CASSNSGDSSYNEQFF.

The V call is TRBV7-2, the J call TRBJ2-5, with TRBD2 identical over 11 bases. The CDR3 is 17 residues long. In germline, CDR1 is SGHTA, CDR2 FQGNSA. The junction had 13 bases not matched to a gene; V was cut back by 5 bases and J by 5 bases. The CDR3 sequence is CASSLWVAGGPRETQYF. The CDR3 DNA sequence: TGTGCCAGCAGCCTCTGGGTAGCGGGAGGGCCGCGTGAGACCCAGTACTTC.

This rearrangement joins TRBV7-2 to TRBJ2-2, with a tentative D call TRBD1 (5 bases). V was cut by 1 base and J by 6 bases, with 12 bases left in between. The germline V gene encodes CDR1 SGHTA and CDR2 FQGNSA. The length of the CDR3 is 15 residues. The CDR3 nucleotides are TGTGCCAGCAGCTTAGGTTTAGGGGTGCCCGGGGAGCTGTTTTTT. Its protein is CASSLGLGVPGELFF.

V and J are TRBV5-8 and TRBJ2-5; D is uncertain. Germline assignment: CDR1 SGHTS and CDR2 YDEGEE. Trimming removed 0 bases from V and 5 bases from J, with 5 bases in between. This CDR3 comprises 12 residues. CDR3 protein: CASSLASETQYF. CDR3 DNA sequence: TGTGCCAGCAGCTTGGCCTCGGAGACCCAGTACTTC.

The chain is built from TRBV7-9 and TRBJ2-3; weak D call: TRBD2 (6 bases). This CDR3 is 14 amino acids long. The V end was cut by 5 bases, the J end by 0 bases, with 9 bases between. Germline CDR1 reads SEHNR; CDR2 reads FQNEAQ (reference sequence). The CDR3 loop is CASSRGTSTDTQYF. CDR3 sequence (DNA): TGTGCCAGCAGCCGAGGGACTAGCACAGATACGCAGTATTTT.

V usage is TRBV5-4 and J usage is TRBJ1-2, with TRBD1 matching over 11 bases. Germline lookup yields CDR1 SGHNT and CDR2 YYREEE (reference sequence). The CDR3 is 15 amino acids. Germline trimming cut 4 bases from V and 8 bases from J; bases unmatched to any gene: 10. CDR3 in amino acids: CASSTPGQGVNGYTF. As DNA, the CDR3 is TGTGCCAGCAGCACACCGGGACAGGGGGTAAACGGCTACACCTTC.

CDR3 region: CASSAPGLVVSTGELFF. CDR3 DNA sequence: TGTGCCAGCAGCGCACCGGGACTAGTAGTTTCCACCGGGGAGCTGTTTTTT. The rearrangement uses TRBV2 and TRBJ2-2; 8 nucleotides agree with TRBD2. Germline V CDR1 and CDR2: SNHLY, FYNNEI. CDR3 length: 17 amino acids. Losses at the gene ends were 6 bases for V and 4 bases for J; bases not matched to a gene: 13.